These 20 T cell receptor beta chains share one sample of origin, sequenced in a study of T-cell memory formation after mild COVID-19. TCRdb analysed the 5' RACE reads with MiXCR anew, one entry per CDR3 protein. The repertoire has 250,000 to 350,000 distinct CDR3 sequences, around a sixth of them found once; the top ten carry roughly a fifth. Material: PBMCs or a T cell subset sorted from them (not recorded which). The receptors here all came from a man in his late teens or twenties who had mild COVID-19 (a few samples of this study predate the infection). Cell type and time point are not known.

The gene calls are TRBV11-3 and TRBJ2-1; tentatively, D is TRBD1 (6 bases). The length of the CDR3 is 16 residues. Germline assignment: CDR1 SGHNT and CDR2 YENEEA. V lost 6 bases and J lost 8, with 23 bases in between. DNA for the CDR3: TGTGCCAGCAGTAAGGGGGAGTTTCCACTATTCGATGAGCAGTTCTTC. Translation: CASSKGEFPLFDEQFF. The full variable domain, in which reference TRBV11-3 and TRBJ2-1 provide the parts outside the CDR3, is EAGVVQSPRYKIIEKKQPVAFWCNPISGHNTLYWYLQNLGQGPELLIRYENEEAVDDSQLPKDRFSAERLKGVDSTLKIQPAELGDSAVYLCASSKGEFPLFDEQFFGPGTRLTVL.

This clonotype was detected a few times. The V call is TRBV5-1, the J call TRBJ2-7; 11 bases are a match to TRBD2. The V gene end was trimmed by 1 base and the J gene end by 3 bases; junction bases not matched to a gene: 6. This CDR3 has 16 residues. Germline CDR1 is SGHRS and CDR2 is YFSETQ. The CDR3 bases are TGCGCCAGCAGCTTGACGGGGCTAGCGGGGGGCTACGAGCAGTACTTC. It yields the protein CASSLTGLAGGYEQYF.

CDR3 residues: CASSRDATEAFF. In DNA form, the CDR3 reads TGCGCCAGCAGCAGGGATGCGACTGAAGCTTTCTTT. V is TRBV5-1 and J is TRBJ1-1; D gene ambiguous. V shed 4 bases and J shed 5 bases, with 9 bases lying between them. In germline, CDR1 is SGHRS, CDR2 YFSETQ. CDR3 length: 12 amino acids.

This clonotype was seen ten or more times. V is TRBV25-1 and J is TRBJ2-5; D not resolved. In germline, CDR1 is MGHDK, CDR2 SYGVNS. With 8 bases removed from V and 2 bases from J, the gap between germline ends came to 3 bases. The CDR3 is made up of 10 amino acids. The CDR3 is CASGQETQYF. For the CDR3, the DNA is TGTGCCAGCGGGCAAGAGACCCAGTACTTC.

This clonotype appeared a few times. The chain recombines TRBV5-1 with TRBJ2-6, with 7 bases lining up with TRBD1. The germline V gene encodes CDR1 SGHRS and CDR2 YFSETQ. V lost 3 bases, J lost 1 base, and 10 bases stayed unmatched. The CDR3 loop spans 18 amino acids. CDR3 DNA sequence: TGCGCCAGCAGCTCGTCGACAGGGATCCGATCTGGGGCCAACGTCCTGACTTTC. Translating gives CASSSSTGIRSGANVLTF. Full variable domain (missing parts from reference TRBV5-1 and TRBJ2-6): KAGVTQTPRYLIKTRGQQVTLSCSPISGHRSVSWYQQTPGQGLQFLFEYFSETQRNKGNFPGRFSGRQFSNSRSEMNVSTLELGDSALYLCASSSSTGIRSGANVLTFGAGSRLTVL.

J is TRBJ2-3 and V is TRBV4-2; 8 positions match TRBD1. With V trimmed by 4 bases and J by 3 bases, 6 bases remained unmatched. The CDR3 has 15 amino acids. Germline CDR1 is LGHNA and CDR2 is YNFKEQ. This CDR3 is CASSRPGQGTDTQYF. CDR3 coding DNA: TGTGCCAGCAGCCGACCCGGACAGGGAACAGATACGCAGTATTTT.

Turning to this clonotype: The conserved phenylalanine or tryptophan is not found at the CDR3 terminus, so this likely reflects a read error. CDR3: CASKAIRTGMVGELFS. In DNA form, the CDR3 reads TGTGCCAGCAAGGCCATTCGGACAGGGATGGTCGGGGAGCTGTTTTCT. The V gene is TRBV6-2 or TRBV6-3, the J gene TRBJ2-2; 8 bases are a match to TRBD1. This CDR3 has 16 residues. Trimming cost V 7 bases and J 7 bases; bases outside gene matches: 14. CDR1 and CDR2 (germline): MNHEY, SVGEGT.

The V call is TRBV3-1, the J call TRBJ1-1; perhaps TRBD1 as D (5 bases). Germline-derived CDR1 and CDR2 are LGHDT and YNNKEL (reference sequence). V gave up 4 bases and J gave up 2 bases, with 14 bases separating them. The CDR3 spans 15 residues. The CDR3 bases are TGTGCCAGCAGCCGGGGGGACGGGGGTAACACTGAAGCTTTCTTT. This sequence encodes CASSRGDGGNTEAFF.

At least ten counts were recorded for this clonotype. The chain has TRBV7-9 and TRBJ2-3; tentatively, D is TRBD1 (6 bases). V shed 7 bases and J shed 2 bases, with 13 bases lying between them. The CDR3 has 14 amino acids. Germline V gene lookup returns CDR1 SEHNR and CDR2 FQNEAQ (reference sequence). DNA of the CDR3: TGTGCCAGCACCCTACAGGGCTCCACAGATACGCAGTATTTT. Translation gives CASTLQGSTDTQYF.

This clonotype was counted a single time. The chain couples TRBV24-1 to TRBJ1-2, with a tentative D call TRBD1 (5 bases). Per germline, CDR1 KGHDR and CDR2 SFDVKD. V dropped 1 base and J dropped 5 bases, with 10 bases sitting between them. The CDR3 runs to 14 residues. The CDR3 DNA is TGTGCCACCAGTGATTTTGACAGAAAGTATGGCTACACCTTC. Translated: CATSDFDRKYGYTF.

This clonotype came up once. This chain connects TRBV7-3 to TRBJ1-6, with 9 bases aligning to TRBD1. This CDR3 comprises 13 residues. CDR1 is SGHTA and CDR2 is FQGTGA in the germline V gene. The J segment lost 16 bases and the V segment lost 1 base, leaving 5 bases of the junction unmatched. The DNA for the CDR3 is TGTGCCAGCAGCTTAAATCGGGGGACAGGGCTCCACTTT. Its translation: CASSLNRGTGLHF.

The gene calls are TRBV7-3 and TRBJ2-3, with 7 bases fitting TRBD2. In germline, CDR1 is SGHTA, CDR2 FQGTGA. With 1 base clipped from V and 1 base from J, the junction kept 2 bases outside the gene matches. The CDR3 sequence is 15 residues long. In DNA form, the CDR3 reads TGTGCCAGCAGCTTAAGCGGGGGACGCACAGATACGCAGTATTTT. Protein product: CASSLSGGRTDTQYF.

This clonotype has only a few counts. As DNA, the CDR3 is TGTGCCAGCTCCCGGGCTGGAAACACCATATATTTT. Amino acids: CASSRAGNTIYF. The chain is built from TRBV2 and TRBJ1-3, with unresolved D. Germline CDR1 reads SNHLY; CDR2 reads FYNNEI. With 8 bases removed from V and 2 bases from J, the gap between germline ends came to 7 bases. This CDR3 comprises 12 residues.

V is TRBV20-1 and J is TRBJ2-2; TRBD2 matches at 10 bases. Per germline, CDR1 DFQATT and CDR2 SNEGSKA (reference sequence). This CDR3 is built from 16 residues. J was trimmed by 4 bases and V by 1 base; bases with no gene match: 6. CDR3 amino acids: CSARVGTSAGTGELFF. CDR3 DNA sequence: TGCAGTGCTAGAGTTGGGACTAGCGCGGGCACCGGGGAGCTGTTTTTT.

J is TRBJ1-1 and V is TRBV6-2 or TRBV6-3; D gene uncertain. The CDR3 loop spans 13 amino acids. Trimming pared 5 bases from V and 5 bases from J, leaving 12 bases between. Germline-derived CDR1 and CDR2 are MNHEY and SVGEGT. The CDR3 spells CASSPLGQTEAFF. The CDR3 bases are TGTGCCAGCAGTCCGTTAGGGCAGACTGAAGCTTTCTTT.

Only a few counts were recorded for this clonotype. The chain carries TRBV6-5 and TRBJ1-1; tentatively, D is TRBD1 (5 bases). Germline lookup yields CDR1 MNHEY and CDR2 SVGAGI. This CDR3 is built from 14 residues. The V and J ends lost 0 bases and 6 bases respectively, with 11 bases between them. CDR3 loop: CASSYSTAGAEAFF. The CDR3 DNA reads TGTGCCAGCAGTTACTCGACGGCGGGGGCTGAAGCTTTCTTT.

This chain connects TRBV5-1 to TRBJ1-6, with a tentative D call TRBD1 (6 bases). CDR1 SGHRS and CDR2 YFSETQ come from the germline V gene. V dropped 0 bases and J dropped 7 bases, with 11 bases sitting between them. CDR3 size: 15 residues. The CDR3 DNA reads as TGCGCCAGCAGCTTGGACTGGGGGGCGAATTCACCCCTCCACTTT. Amino acids: CASSLDWGANSPLHF.

The chain joins TRBV7-8 to TRBJ1-2; TRBD1 is a possible D gene (6 bases). The V end lost 5 bases, the J end lost 0 bases, and 16 bases lay between the germline ends. The CDR3 runs to 16 residues. In germline, CDR1 is SGHVS, CDR2 FQNEAQ. CDR3 DNA sequence: TGTGCCAGCAGCACACCAGACAGGCGGACTAACTATGGCTACACCTTC. Its protein product is CASSTPDRRTNYGYTF. The variable domain in full, completed from reference TRBV7-8 and TRBJ1-2, reads GAGVSQSPRYKVAKRGQDVALRCDPISGHVSLFWYQQALGQGPEFLTYFQNEAQLDKSGLPSDRFFAERPEGSVSTLKIQRTQQEDSAVYLCASSTPDRRTNYGYTFGSGTRLTVV.

This clonotype has a count of ten or more. This chain uses TRBV11-2 with TRBJ2-1; 12 nucleotides agree with TRBD2. Germline V gene sequence: CDR1 SGHAT, CDR2 FQNNGV. The CDR3 has 16 amino acids. The V segment lost 2 bases and the J segment 3 bases; nucleotides outside the gene matches: 2. The CDR3 DNA is TGTGCCAGCAGCTTACTAGCGGGGGGGTTCTACAATGAGCAGTTCTTC. Translated, it gives CASSLLAGGFYNEQFF.

This clonotype was picked up a small number of times. The chain couples TRBV4-3 to TRBJ1-2; possible D gene TRBD1, 5 bases. Germline CDR1 reads LGHNA; CDR2 reads YSLEER. With 4 bases removed from V and 7 bases from J, the gap between germline ends came to 19 bases. CDR3 size: 15 residues. The CDR3 nucleotides are TGCGCCAGCAGCCCCGGGACCTCAATCCGGGTTGGCTACACCTTC. As protein: CASSPGTSIRVGYTF.